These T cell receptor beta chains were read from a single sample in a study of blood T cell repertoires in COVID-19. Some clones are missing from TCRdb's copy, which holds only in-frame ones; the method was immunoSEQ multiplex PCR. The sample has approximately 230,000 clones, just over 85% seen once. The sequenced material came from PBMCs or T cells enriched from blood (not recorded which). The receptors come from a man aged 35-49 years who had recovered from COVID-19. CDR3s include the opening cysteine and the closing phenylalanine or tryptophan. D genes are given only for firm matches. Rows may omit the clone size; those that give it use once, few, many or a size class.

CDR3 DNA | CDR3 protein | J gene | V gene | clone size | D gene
TGTGCCAGCAGCCCCTCGGGACAGTTCTATGGCTACACCTTC | CASSPSGQFYGYTF | TRBJ1-2 | TRBV3-1/TRBV3-2 | - | TRBD1
TGTGCCAGCACCCTACAGGGGGGCACTGAAGCTTTCTTT | CASTLQGGTEAFF | TRBJ1-1 | TRBV14 | - | TRBD1
TGTGCCAGCAGCTTGGGACGGGGGAACACTGAAGCTTTCTTT | CASSLGRGNTEAFF | TRBJ1-1 | TRBV5-4 | - | -
TGTGCCAGCAGTCCCCCCGGGACAGGGGGCTCCTACGAGCAGTACTTC | CASSPPGTGGSYEQYF | TRBJ2-7 | TRBV28 | once | TRBD1
TGTGCCAGCAGCCGGGGCCAGGACTACGAGCAGTACTTC | CASSRGQDYEQYF | TRBJ2-7 | TRBV6-2/TRBV6-3 | - | -
TGTGCCAGCAGCGTATTGCCCAGGGAAGGTAATGAGCAGTTCTTC | CASSVLPREGNEQFF | TRBJ2-1 | TRBV9 | once | -
TGTGCCAGCAGCAAACAGGGGGAGGTCGGAAACACCATATATTTT | CASSKQGEVGNTIYF | TRBJ1-3 | TRBV9 | - | TRBD1
TGTGCCAGTACTCCGGGGGGATTGGAGCATCAGCCCCAGCATTTT | CASTPGGLEHQPQHF | TRBJ1-5 | TRBV19 | - | -
TGTGCCAGTAGTATAGAGGCAGGGGGAGGCACTGAAGCTTTCTTT | CASSIEAGGGTEAFF | TRBJ1-1 | TRBV19 | - | TRBD1
TGCGCCAGCAGCTTTAGGGGAACTAATGAAAAACTGTTTTTT | CASSFRGTNEKLFF | TRBJ1-4 | TRBV5-1 | - | -
TGTGCCAGCCAGAAATACAGGGCCGGGGGGTATAGCACTGAAGCTTTCTTT | CASQKYRAGGYSTEAFF | TRBJ1-1 | TRBV2 | - | -
TGTGCCAGCAGTTTAAAAGTAGGGGGCGGCCTCAGGAACACTGAAGCTTTCTTT | CASSLKVGGGLRNTEAFF | TRBJ1-1 | TRBV27 | - | TRBD1
TGTGCCAGCAGCCAAGTCGGAGAATACCAGCCCCAGCATTTT | CASSQVGEYQPQHF | TRBJ1-5 | TRBV4-2 | - | -
TGTGCCAGCAGCCAGGCAGGCCCGAACACTGAAGCTTTCTTT | CASSQAGPNTEAFF | TRBJ1-1 | TRBV7-9 | many | -
TGTGCCAGCAGCGTAGGCGGGGGCCAGGATGAGCAGTTCTTC | CASSVGGGQDEQFF | TRBJ2-1 | TRBV9 | - | -
TGTGCCAGCAGTTACGTCTCGACAGCGATGTATGGCTACACCTTC | CASSYVSTAMYGYTF | TRBJ1-2 | TRBV6-2/TRBV6-3 | - | -
TGTGCCAGCTCAACGGGACTAGCGGGAGTTCGGACCGGGGAGCTGTTTTTT | CASSTGLAGVRTGELFF | TRBJ2-2 | TRBV18 | once | TRBD2
TGCGCCAGCAGCTTGGGTGGGGGCTCTGGGACTGGGGCCAACGTCCTGACTTTC | CASSLGGGSGTGANVLTF | TRBJ2-6 | TRBV5-1 | - | -
TGTGCCTGGATGGCAGGGGGCTACAATGAGCAGTTCTTC | CAWMAGGYNEQFF | TRBJ2-1 | TRBV30 | - | TRBD1
TGTGCCAGCGACCCAGGGGCGGGAGGCTACACAGATACGCAGTATTTT | CASDPGAGGYTDTQYF | TRBJ2-3 | TRBV7-9 | - | TRBD2
TGTGCCAGCAGCTTACGACTCGCGGGCAATTCCTACGAGCAGTACTTC | CASSLRLAGNSYEQYF | TRBJ2-7 | TRBV7-6 | - | -
TGTGCCAGCAGCCCCCGGACTAGCGGGAGTTGGTGGGGGACAGATACGCAGTATTTT | CASSPRTSGSWWGTDTQYF | TRBJ2-3 | TRBV7-2 | - | TRBD2
TGTGCCAGCAGCAGACCGGGGACTAGCGGGGGGCTATCCCAAGAGACCCAGTACTTC | CASSRPGTSGGLSQETQYF | TRBJ2-5 | TRBV5-4 | - | TRBD2
TGTGCCAGCTCACCCGGGACACCTAATACGAACACTGAAGCTTTCTTT | CASSPGTPNTNTEAFF | TRBJ1-1 | TRBV18 | - | -
TGTGCCTGGAGTGTAGAGCTAATTGGGGCCAACGTCCTGACTTTC | CAWSVELIGANVLTF | TRBJ2-6 | TRBV30 | - | -
TGCAGCGTTGGTGATTTTGGGGGGGGAAACACTGAAGCTTTCTTT | CSVGDFGGGNTEAFF | TRBJ1-1 | TRBV29-1 | - | -
TGTGCCAGCAGCCGACGGACTAGCGGGGATCTAGATACGCAGTATTTT | CASSRRTSGDLDTQYF | TRBJ2-3 | TRBV11-2 | - | TRBD2
TGCAGCGTATTGGACAGGGTGGGGAATGAGCAGTTCTTC | CSVLDRVGNEQFF | TRBJ2-1 | TRBV29-1 | - | TRBD1
TGCGCCAGCAGCAACGTAGCCCGATTTCAAGCTAACTATGGCTACACCTTC | CASSNVARFQANYGYTF | TRBJ1-2 | TRBV5-1 | - | -
TGTGCCAGCAGCTTAAAAGCGGGGGGCCGGGATGAGCAGTTCTTC | CASSLKAGGRDEQFF | TRBJ2-1 | TRBV7-9 | - | TRBD2
TGCGCCAGCAGGCCGACGACGGGGGACACTGAAGCTTTCTTT | CASRPTTGDTEAFF | TRBJ1-1 | TRBV4-3 | - | -
TGTGCCACCAGTGACCCAAGCGGGGGGGCGGGAGATACGCAGTATTTT | CATSDPSGGAGDTQYF | TRBJ2-3 | TRBV24-1 | - | TRBD2
TGTGCCACCAGCAGACCGACAGGGGGTATGAACACTGAAGCTTTCTTT | CATSRPTGGMNTEAFF | TRBJ1-1 | TRBV15 | - | TRBD1
TGTGCCAGCAGCTTGGGACTAGCTCTTTACACAGATACGCAGTATTTT | CASSLGLALYTDTQYF | TRBJ2-3 | TRBV7-2 | - | TRBD2
TGTGCCAGCAGCCCCCATCCGAACACTGAAGCTTTCTTT | CASSPHPNTEAFF | TRBJ1-1 | TRBV3-1/TRBV3-2 | many | -
TGCGCCAGCAGTGGGGGGACTAGCGGGAGGGCCCACTACAATGAGCAGTTCTTC | CASSGGTSGRAHYNEQFF | TRBJ2-1 | TRBV10-2 | - | TRBD2
TGTGCCAGCAGCTTGGAACCCAGGGAGGTTGGCACCTTC | CASSLEPREVGTF | TRBJ1-2 | TRBV5-4 | few | -
TGTGCCAGCAGTGCGACAGTTAACACTGAAGCTTTCTTT | CASSATVNTEAFF | TRBJ1-1 | TRBV7-9 | - | -
TGTGCCAGCCGGGAGTTGAGAGGCGATCAGCCCCAGCATTTT | CASRELRGDQPQHF | TRBJ1-5 | TRBV18 | - | -
TGTGCCAGCAGTTACGGCAGGGTAGGCTATGGCTACACCTTC | CASSYGRVGYGYTF | TRBJ1-2 | TRBV6-5 | - | -
TGTGCCGGTTGGAGTCCTATGAACACTGAAGCTTTCTTT | CAGWSPMNTEAFF | TRBJ1-1 | TRBV28 | - | -
TGCGCCAGCTTTTGGAGTATCTCTGGAAACACCATATATTTT | CASFWSISGNTIYF | TRBJ1-3 | TRBV10-1 | - | -
TGTGCCAGCAGCCAAGGCGGCGACGGGGGGGGCACAGATACGCAGTATTTT | CASSQGGDGGGTDTQYF | TRBJ2-3 | TRBV4-2 | - | TRBD2
TGTGCCAGCAGCCCCGTCTCAGGAGGGAACACTGAAGCTTTCTTT | CASSPVSGGNTEAFF | TRBJ1-1 | TRBV27 | - | -
TGTGCCAGCAGCCGAGAGCCTACGGGCACAGATACGCAGTATTTT | CASSREPTGTDTQYF | TRBJ2-3 | TRBV9 | - | -
TGTGCCAGCTCACTGGACAGGGTAGGCTATGGCTACACCTTC | CASSLDRVGYGYTF | TRBJ1-2 | TRBV18 | - | TRBD1
TGTGCCAGCAGACCACAGGGGGCTGGACAGCCCCAGCATTTT | CASRPQGAGQPQHF | TRBJ1-5 | TRBV25-1 | - | TRBD1
TGCGCCAGCAGCCGCTTAAGAGATAGGGGGCCAGGGAACACTGAAGCTTTCTTT | CASSRLRDRGPGNTEAFF | TRBJ1-1 | TRBV4-3 | - | TRBD1
TGTGCCAGTAGTATCCATCCGGGACAGGTTGAAGCTTTCTTT | CASSIHPGQVEAFF | TRBJ1-1 | TRBV19 | - | TRBD1
TGTGCCAGCAACCGGGACAGGGGGTACGAGCAGTACTTC | CASNRDRGYEQYF | TRBJ2-7 | TRBV2 | once | TRBD1
TGTGCCAGCAGCTTAGATGGCTCTGAAGCTTTCTTT | CASSLDGSEAFF | TRBJ1-1 | TRBV7-9 | - | -
TGTGCCAGCAGTTTCCCCGGCGGGGCAAGCTACGAGCAGTACTTC | CASSFPGGASYEQYF | TRBJ2-7 | TRBV27 | - | -